These T cell receptor beta chains were read from a single sample in a study of blood T cell repertoires in COVID-19. The data were produced by immunoSEQ multiplex PCR, yet TCRdb's version contains in-frame clones alone and is incomplete. Here the sample spans over 85,000 clones, 75% to 80% being singletons. What was sequenced was peripheral blood. These receptors originate from a woman at least 80 years old with active or convalescent COVID-19. Both conserved end residues are part of each CDR3. D genes are given only for firm matches. Part of the rows lack a size; the others show once, few, many or a class for expanded clones.

d_gene,j_gene,abundance,v_gene,CDR3nt,CDR3aa
TRBD2,TRBJ2-1,NA,TRBV5-4,TGTGCCAGCAGCCGTAGGGCTAGCGGGAGTCATAAGCAGTTCTTC,CASSRRASGSHKQFF
TRBD1,TRBJ1-5,NA,TRBV28,TGTGCCAGCAGTCCAATAGACAGGGGGCTCAATCAGCCCCAGCATTTT,CASSPIDRGLNQPQHF
NA,TRBJ2-7,NA,TRBV28,TGTGCCAGCAGGGGCCGGGGGAGTGGCGCCTACGAGCAGTACTTC,CASRGRGSGAYEQYF
NA,TRBJ1-5,many,TRBV4-1,TGCGCCAGCAGCCCCTTAAGGGGCGGCAATCAGCCCCAGCATTTT,CASSPLRGGNQPQHF
TRBD1,TRBJ1-1,NA,TRBV28,TGTGCCAGCAGTTTATTAACAGGGGTGGGCACTGAAGCTTTCTTT,CASSLLTGVGTEAFF
NA,TRBJ2-2,NA,TRBV30,TGTGCCTGGAGTGCCTATTCAACGGCCGGGGAGCTGTTTTTT,CAWSAYSTAGELFF
TRBD1,TRBJ2-1,few,TRBV2,TGTGCCAGCAGAGAAACCGGGACAGGGTCGATGAACAATGAGCAGTTCTTC,CASRETGTGSMNNEQFF
NA,TRBJ2-1,NA,TRBV5-1,TGCGCCAGCAGCTTGGGGAGCCGAGACAATGAGCAGTTCTTC,CASSLGSRDNEQFF
NA,TRBJ1-6,NA,TRBV9,TGTGCCAGCGGAGACAGATATAATTCACCCCTCCACTTT,CASGDRYNSPLHF
TRBD2,TRBJ2-7,NA,TRBV24-1,TGTGCCACCAGTGATAGCCGCATAGCGGGAGATCGGTCCCCGCAGTACTTC,CATSDSRIAGDRSPQYF
NA,TRBJ2-5,NA,TRBV9,TGTGCCAGCACGCCCTGGGGGCGCGGGGAGACCCAGTACTTC,CASTPWGRGETQYF
NA,TRBJ1-2,NA,TRBV10-3,TGTGCCATCAGTGAGTCCCCGGGAGGCTATGGCTACACCTTC,CAISESPGGYGYTF
TRBD2,TRBJ2-1,NA,TRBV27,TGTGCCAGCAGTTTATCGGGGCCGAGACTAGCGGGGTACAATGAGCAGTTCTTC,CASSLSGPRLAGYNEQFF
NA,TRBJ1-2,NA,TRBV7-3,TGTGCCAGCAGCTTAGGGCCGGTAAACTATGGCTACACCTTC,CASSLGPVNYGYTF
NA,TRBJ2-1,few,TRBV9,TGTGCCAGCAGCGTATTCGGGACTCCTGGCTATGAGCAGTTCTTC,CASSVFGTPGYEQFF
NA,TRBJ1-1,NA,TRBV7-8,TGTGCCAGCAGCTTCCTAGACGCTGGCACTGAAGCTTTCTTT,CASSFLDAGTEAFF
NA,TRBJ1-1,NA,TRBV11-3,TGTGCCAGCAGCAAGGACAGCATGAACACTGAAGCTTTCTTT,CASSKDSMNTEAFF
TRBD1,TRBJ1-5,NA,TRBV19,TGTGCCAGTAATGGACAGGGGGGACAGCCCCAGCATTTT,CASNGQGGQPQHF
NA,TRBJ2-3,NA,TRBV18,TGTGCCAGCTCATCCTATGCGGGACTTTTAAGGGCAGATACGCAGTATTTT,CASSSYAGLLRADTQYF
NA,TRBJ2-6,NA,TRBV27,TGTGCCAGCAGTTTTACTGGGGCCAACGTCCTGACTTTC,CASSFTGANVLTF
NA,TRBJ1-2,NA,TRBV5-1,TGCGCCAGCTCAGGGATTCCAGCTAACTATGGCTACACCTTC,CASSGIPANYGYTF
TRBD1,TRBJ2-1,NA,TRBV29-1,TGCAGCGTTGGGAAGGGGACAGGGAGCTCCTACAATGAGCAGTTCTTC,CSVGKGTGSSYNEQFF
TRBD2,TRBJ2-1,NA,TRBV4-3,TGCGCCAGCAGCATAGCGGGATACAATGAGCAGTTCTTC,CASSIAGYNEQFF
TRBD1,TRBJ1-4,NA,TRBV14,TGTGCCAGCAGCCGAGACAGGGGTGGTGAAAAACTGTTTTTT,CASSRDRGGEKLFF
NA,TRBJ1-2,once,TRBV5-1,TGCGCCAGCAGCTTGGAGGGGGACAATTATGGCTACACCTTC,CASSLEGDNYGYTF
TRBD1,TRBJ1-2,few,TRBV13,TGTGCCAGCAGCTTAGGGGACAGGGGTTCGCAGCGCTACACCTTC,CASSLGDRGSQRYTF
TRBD1,TRBJ1-1,NA,TRBV2,TGTGCCAGCAGTGACACAGGGGCCACTGAAGCTTTCTTT,CASSDTGATEAFF
NA,TRBJ1-1,NA,TRBV28,TGTGCCAGCAGTTTATACGAGGGAATGAACACTGAAGCTTTCTTT,CASSLYEGMNTEAFF
NA,TRBJ2-3,NA,TRBV29-1,TGCAGCGTTGACCCTTCTAGCACAGATACGCAGTATTTT,CSVDPSSTDTQYF
TRBD1,TRBJ1-2,NA,TRBV6-1,TGTGCCAGCAGTGATCCCGGACAGGCAAGGGTCTATGGCTACACCTTC,CASSDPGQARVYGYTF
NA,TRBJ1-1,NA,TRBV6-2/TRBV6-3,TGTGCCAGCAGTCCAACTACCTCGGACAACTGGGGCACTGAAGCTTTCTTT,CASSPTTSDNWGTEAFF
NA,TRBJ2-1,once,TRBV4-1,TGCGCCAGCAGCAGCGTAAGCGGCTCCTACAATGAGCAGTTCTTC,CASSSVSGSYNEQFF
TRBD2,TRBJ2-7,NA,TRBV7-8,TGTGCCAGCAGCTGGCGGGAGGCCAGATCCTACGAGCAGTACTTC,CASSWREARSYEQYF
NA,TRBJ2-1,NA,TRBV11-2,TGTGCCAGCAGCTTGGTGCCAAACACAGGAAGGGGATACAATGAGCAGTTCTTC,CASSLVPNTGRGYNEQFF
TRBD2,TRBJ2-7,NA,TRBV5-1,TGCGCCAGCAGCGGGGGCGTAGCGGGAGGCGAGCAGTACTTC,CASSGGVAGGEQYF
TRBD2,TRBJ2-1,NA,TRBV12-5,TGTGCTAGTGGTCCCAGGGGGACTAGCGGGAGAGTAAATGAGCAGTTCTTC,CASGPRGTSGRVNEQFF
NA,TRBJ2-5,NA,TRBV12-3/TRBV12-4,TGTGCCAGCACCAGGGACTTCCAAGAGACCCAGTACTTC,CASTRDFQETQYF
NA,TRBJ1-4,once,TRBV5-6,TGTGCCAGCAGCCAGGCCATAAGACAGCGAACTAATGAAAAACTGTTTTTT,CASSQAIRQRTNEKLFF
TRBD2,TRBJ2-5,NA,TRBV5-4,TGTGCCAGCAGCTTGGGACGTTGGGGGGGTCAAGAGACCCAGTACTTC,CASSLGRWGGQETQYF
NA,TRBJ1-1,NA,TRBV10-3,TGTGCCATGAGGACAGAGCCGAACACTGAAGCTTTCTTT,CAMRTEPNTEAFF
NA,TRBJ2-7,once,TRBV4-3,TGCGCCAGCAGCCAGGATGCGGGACTCTCCGGGGGCGAGCAGTACTTC,CASSQDAGLSGGEQYF
TRBD2,TRBJ2-1,NA,TRBV5-4,TGTGCCAGCAGCTGGGGGGGGATGTACAATGAGCAGTTCTTC,CASSWGGMYNEQFF
TRBD1,TRBJ1-1,NA,TRBV4-1,TGCGCCAGCAGCCGGACAGGGTCCAACACTGAAGCTTTCTTT,CASSRTGSNTEAFF
TRBD2,TRBJ2-2,NA,TRBV9,TGTGCCAGCAGCGCCCGACTAGCGGGAAGGAACACCGGGGAGCTGTTTTTT,CASSARLAGRNTGELFF
TRBD2,TRBJ2-5,NA,TRBV5-4,TGTGCCAGCAGCTCCGGGACTAGCGGGAGGGCCCAAGAGACCCAGTACTTC,CASSSGTSGRAQETQYF
TRBD1,TRBJ1-5,NA,TRBV2,TGTGCCAGCAGTGACCAGGGGGCTGTTCAGCCCCAGCATTTT,CASSDQGAVQPQHF
NA,TRBJ2-2,NA,TRBV10-3,TGTGCCATCAGTGGACAGATCGGGGAGCTGTTTTTT,CAISGQIGELFF
NA,TRBJ2-7,NA,TRBV7-3,TGTGCCAGCAGCTTAACGAGGCAGGTTCGGTTCAGGGAACCCTACGAGCAGTACTTC,CASSLTRQVRFREPYEQYF
TRBD2,TRBJ2-1,NA,TRBV27,TGTGCCAGCAGTTTATCTTTAGCGGGAGTTTCCAATGAGCAGTTCTTC,CASSLSLAGVSNEQFF
TRBD2,TRBJ2-2,NA,TRBV5-1,TGCGCCAGCAGCTTCGGACTAGCGAACACCGGGGAGCTGTTTTTT,CASSFGLANTGELFF
TRBD1,TRBJ2-1,NA,TRBV2,TGTGCCAGCAGCGCGGGACAGGTCAATGAGCAGTTCTTC,CASSAGQVNEQFF
TRBD2,TRBJ2-7,NA,TRBV7-2,TGTGCCAGCAGCTCTATGGCGGGAGGCCTCTACGAGCAGTACTTC,CASSSMAGGLYEQYF
NA,TRBJ2-5,NA,TRBV9,TGTGCCAGCAGCGTTGGCAGGGGGGCTGGAGAGACCCAGTACTTC,CASSVGRGAGETQYF
TRBD2,TRBJ2-1,NA,TRBV2,TGTGCCAGCATTAGAATAGCGGGAGGGCCGTATGAGCAGTTCTTC,CASIRIAGGPYEQFF
NA,TRBJ1-2,NA,TRBV7-9,TGTGCCAGCAGCCCCTCCGGGGGATTTTTGGATGGCTACACCTTC,CASSPSGGFLDGYTF
NA,TRBJ2-3,NA,TRBV5-1,TGCGCCAGCAGCTGGAAAGGACCCCCGGAGGGTACGCAGTATTTT,CASSWKGPPEGTQYF
NA,TRBJ2-3,NA,TRBV5-4,TGTGCCAGCAGCTACCCCACTCCAGATACGCAGTATTTT,CASSYPTPDTQYF
NA,TRBJ2-7,few,TRBV28,TGTGCCAGCAGTTCCAACTCCTACGAGCAGTACTTC,CASSSNSYEQYF
TRBD2,TRBJ2-7,NA,TRBV7-8,TGTGCCAGCAGCCCACATCCGAGTGGGGGGGCCTACGAGCAGTACTTC,CASSPHPSGGAYEQYF
TRBD2,TRBJ2-3,NA,TRBV9,TGTGCCAGCAGCGTGACTAGCGGGGGCTTAAAAGGGCCAGATACGCAGTATTTT,CASSVTSGGLKGPDTQYF